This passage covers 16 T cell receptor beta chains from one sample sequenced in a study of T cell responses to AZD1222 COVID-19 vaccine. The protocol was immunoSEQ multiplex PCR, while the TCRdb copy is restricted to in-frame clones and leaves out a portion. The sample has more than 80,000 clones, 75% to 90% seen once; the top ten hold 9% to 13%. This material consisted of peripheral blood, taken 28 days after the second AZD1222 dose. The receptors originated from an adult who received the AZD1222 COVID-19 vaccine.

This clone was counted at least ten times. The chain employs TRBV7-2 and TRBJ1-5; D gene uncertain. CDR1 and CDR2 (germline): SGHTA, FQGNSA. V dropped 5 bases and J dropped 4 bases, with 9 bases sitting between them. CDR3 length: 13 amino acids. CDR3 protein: CASSTDLNQPQHF. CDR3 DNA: TGTGCCAGCAGCACCGACCTTAATCAGCCCCAGCATTTT.

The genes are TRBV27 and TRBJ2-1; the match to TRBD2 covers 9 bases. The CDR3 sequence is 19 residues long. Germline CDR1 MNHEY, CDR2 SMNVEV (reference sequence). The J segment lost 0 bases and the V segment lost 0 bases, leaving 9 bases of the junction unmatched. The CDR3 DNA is TGTGCCAGCAGTTTATCGGGCGGGAGGGGCCTAAGCTCCTACAATGAGCAGTTCTTC. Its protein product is CASSLSGGRGLSSYNEQFF.

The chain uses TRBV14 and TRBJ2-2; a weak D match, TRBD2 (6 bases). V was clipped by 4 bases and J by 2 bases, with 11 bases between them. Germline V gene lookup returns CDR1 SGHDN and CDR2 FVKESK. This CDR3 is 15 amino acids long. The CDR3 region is CASSRLGTNTGELFF. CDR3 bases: TGTGCCAGCAGCCGGCTGGGGACTAACACCGGGGAGCTGTTTTTT.

CDR3 in amino acids: CASSTTHGTGGIPDTQYF. The CDR3 DNA reads TGCGCCAGCAGCACGACCCACGGGACAGGGGGGATCCCAGATACGCAGTATTTT. This chain links TRBV5-1 with TRBJ2-3, with 11 nucleotides matching TRBD1. Germline CDR1 and CDR2: SGHRS and YFSETQ. After removal of 4 bases from V and 4 bases from J, the junction contained 14 bases not matched to a gene. The CDR3 covers 18 residues.

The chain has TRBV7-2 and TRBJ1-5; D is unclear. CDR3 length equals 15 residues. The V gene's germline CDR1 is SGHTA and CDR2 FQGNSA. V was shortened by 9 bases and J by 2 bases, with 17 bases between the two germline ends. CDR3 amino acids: CASSWGRAGNQPQHF. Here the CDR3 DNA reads TGTGCCAGTAGTTGGGGTCGGGCTGGCAATCAGCCCCAGCATTTT.

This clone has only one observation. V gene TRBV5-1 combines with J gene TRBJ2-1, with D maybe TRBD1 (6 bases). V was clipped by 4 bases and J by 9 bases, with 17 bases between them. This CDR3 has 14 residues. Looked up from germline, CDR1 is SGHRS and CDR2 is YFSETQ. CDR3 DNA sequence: TGCGCCAGCAGCCGGGTCCCGGAAGGGGGTGAGCAGTTCTTC. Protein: CASSRVPEGGEQFF.

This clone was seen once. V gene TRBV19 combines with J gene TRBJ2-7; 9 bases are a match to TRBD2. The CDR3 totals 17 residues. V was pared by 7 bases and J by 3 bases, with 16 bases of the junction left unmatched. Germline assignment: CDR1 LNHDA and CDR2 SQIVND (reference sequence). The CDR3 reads CASTNSLPGLASYEQYF. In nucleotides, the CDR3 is TGTGCCAGTACTAACTCTCTACCGGGACTAGCAAGCTACGAGCAGTACTTC.

As DNA, the CDR3 is TGTGCCACCAGTGATTTTAACGGGGAGGGTAACACAGATACGCAGTATTTT. Translating gives CATSDFNGEGNTDTQYF. The chain joins TRBV24-1 to TRBJ2-3; 7 nucleotides line up with TRBD2. J gave up 2 bases and V 1 base, and 8 bases lay outside the gene matches. This CDR3 region has 17 residues. Germline V CDR1 and CDR2: KGHDR, SFDVKD.

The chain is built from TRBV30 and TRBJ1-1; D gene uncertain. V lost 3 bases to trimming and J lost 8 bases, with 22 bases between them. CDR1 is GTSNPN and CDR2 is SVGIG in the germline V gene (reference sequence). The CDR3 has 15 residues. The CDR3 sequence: CAWSPMGVQRPEAFF. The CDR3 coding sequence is TGTGCCTGGAGCCCTATGGGAGTTCAGAGGCCCGAAGCTTTCTTT.

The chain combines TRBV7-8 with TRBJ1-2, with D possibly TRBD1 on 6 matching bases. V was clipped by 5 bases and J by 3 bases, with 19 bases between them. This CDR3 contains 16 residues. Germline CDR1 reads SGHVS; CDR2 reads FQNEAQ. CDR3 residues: CASSIKGTGIHYGYTF. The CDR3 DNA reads TGTGCCAGCAGCATTAAGGGCACAGGGATCCACTATGGCTACACCTTC.

The CDR3, as DNA: TGTGCCACCAGTGACGCGGTGGGACGAGCTCGATTTACAGATACGCAGTATTTT. Protein: CATSDAVGRARFTDTQYF. V usage is TRBV24-1 and J usage is TRBJ2-3; perhaps D is TRBD1 or TRBD2 (5 bases each). The length of the CDR3 is 18 residues. The germline CDR1 and CDR2 sequences are KGHDR and SFDVKD. Trimming left V 4 bases short and J 3 bases short, with 22 bases between.

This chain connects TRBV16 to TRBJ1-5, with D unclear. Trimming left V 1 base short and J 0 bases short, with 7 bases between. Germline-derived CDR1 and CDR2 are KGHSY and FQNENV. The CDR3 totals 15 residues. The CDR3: CASSQFPDSNQPQHF. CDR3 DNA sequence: TGTGCCAGCAGCCAATTTCCGGATAGCAATCAGCCCCAGCATTTT.

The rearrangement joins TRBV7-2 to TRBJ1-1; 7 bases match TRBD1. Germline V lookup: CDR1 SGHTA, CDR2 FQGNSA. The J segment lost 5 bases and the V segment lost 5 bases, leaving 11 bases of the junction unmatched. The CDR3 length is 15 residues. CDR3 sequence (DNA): TGTGCCAGCAGCCCCGGCAGGGGGAGAAGAACTGAAGCTTTCTTT. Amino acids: CASSPGRGRRTEAFF.

CDR3 region: CASSQDYNQPQHF. As DNA, the CDR3 is TGTGCCAGCAGCCAAGATTACAATCAGCCCCAGCATTTT. The V gene is TRBV4-2, the J gene TRBJ1-5, with D unresolved. Germline V gives CDR1 LGHNA, CDR2 YNFKEQ. This CDR3 has 13 amino acids. Trimming stripped 0 bases from V and 3 bases from J, with 3 bases between.

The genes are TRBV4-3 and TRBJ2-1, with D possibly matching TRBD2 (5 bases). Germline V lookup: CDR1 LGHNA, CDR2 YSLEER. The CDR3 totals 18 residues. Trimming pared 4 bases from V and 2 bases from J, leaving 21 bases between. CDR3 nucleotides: TGCGCCAGCAGCCCGTCGGCCGGAGGTCTGGGCACCTACAATGAGCAGTTCTTC. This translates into CASSPSAGGLGTYNEQFF.

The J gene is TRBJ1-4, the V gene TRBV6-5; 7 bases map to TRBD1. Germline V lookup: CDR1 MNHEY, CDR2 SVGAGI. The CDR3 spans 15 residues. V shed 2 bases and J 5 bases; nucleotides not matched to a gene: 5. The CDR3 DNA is TGTGCCAGCAGTTACGTCCGGGACAGAAATGAAAAACTGTTTTTT. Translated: CASSYVRDRNEKLFF.